The rows below give T cell receptor beta chains drawn from one sample of a study of regulatory dendritic cells for organ transplantation. These receptors are not linked to any known antigen. Some clones are missing from TCRdb's copy, which holds only in-frame ones; the method was immunoSEQ multiplex PCR. This sample has about 4,000 clones, with 60% to 75% found just once. The sequenced sample was memory CD8+ T cells from blood cultured with dendritic cells. The receptors derive from a human donor in good health. Both conserved end residues are part of each CDR3. The order of the fields is D gene, J gene, V gene, clone size, CDR3 protein, CDR3 DNA. A D gene is named only where the DNA matches it firmly. Expanded clones are given a class, and other clones once, few, many or no size at all.

D gene: NA
J gene: TRBJ1-1
V gene: TRBV6-5
clone size: medium-sized
CDR3 protein: CASSYSVNTEAFF
CDR3 DNA: TGTGCCAGCAGTTACTCGGTCAACACTGAAGCTTTCTTT

D gene: NA
J gene: TRBJ1-1
V gene: TRBV6-5
clone size: NA
CDR3 protein: CASSYSVGNWFPEAFF
CDR3 DNA: TGTGCCAGCAGTTACTCTGTTGGAAACTGGTTTCCTGAAGCTTTCTTT

D gene: NA
J gene: TRBJ1-5
V gene: TRBV15
clone size: NA
CDR3 protein: CATSHRTAPSVAQHF
CDR3 DNA: TGTGCCACCAGCCACCGGACGGCCCCTTCAGTGGCCCAGCATTTT

D gene: NA
J gene: TRBJ1-5
V gene: TRBV27
clone size: NA
CDR3 protein: CASSPFFNQPQHF
CDR3 DNA: TGTGCCAGCAGCCCTTTTTTTAATCAGCCCCAGCATTTT

D gene: TRBD2
J gene: TRBJ2-3
V gene: TRBV7-3
clone size: NA
CDR3 protein: CASSLSLGGSTDTQYF
CDR3 DNA: TGTGCCAGCAGCTTAAGTCTGGGGGGGAGCACAGATACGCAGTATTTT

D gene: NA
J gene: TRBJ2-3
V gene: TRBV29-1
clone size: NA
CDR3 protein: CSVGVPDTQYF
CDR3 DNA: TGCAGCGTTGGGGTTCCAGATACGCAGTATTTT

D gene: TRBD2
J gene: TRBJ2-3
V gene: TRBV12-5
clone size: once
CDR3 protein: CASGDRGGATDTQYF
CDR3 DNA: TGTGCTAGTGGTGACCGCGGGGGGGCCACAGATACGCAGTATTTT

D gene: NA
J gene: TRBJ1-3
V gene: TRBV25-1
clone size: NA
CDR3 protein: CASTPGDTIYF
CDR3 DNA: TGTGCCAGCACACCGGGGGACACCATATATTTT

D gene: NA
J gene: TRBJ1-1
V gene: TRBV1
clone size: few
CDR3 protein: CTSSQQDTEAFF
CDR3 DNA: TGCACCAGCAGCCAACAGGACACTGAAGCTTTCTTT

D gene: TRBD1
J gene: TRBJ2-5
V gene: TRBV6-5
clone size: NA
CDR3 protein: CASSDGTGAETQYF
CDR3 DNA: TGTGCCAGCAGTGACGGGACAGGGGCAGAGACCCAGTACTTC

D gene: NA
J gene: TRBJ1-5
V gene: TRBV19
clone size: NA
CDR3 protein: CASSRGHSNQPQHF
CDR3 DNA: TGTGCCAGTAGTAGAGGACATTCCAATCAGCCCCAGCATTTT

D gene: TRBD1
J gene: TRBJ2-7
V gene: TRBV30
clone size: NA
CDR3 protein: CAWSVGTGVYEQYF
CDR3 DNA: TGTGCCTGGAGTGTCGGGACAGGGGTTTACGAGCAGTACTTC

D gene: TRBD1
J gene: TRBJ2-2
V gene: TRBV6-5
clone size: NA
CDR3 protein: CASSTGEHGELFF
CDR3 DNA: TGTGCCAGCAGTACAGGGGAGCACGGGGAGCTGTTTTTT

D gene: TRBD2
J gene: TRBJ2-7
V gene: TRBV10-1
clone size: NA
CDR3 protein: CARTGGLSYYEQYF
CDR3 DNA: TGCGCCAGAACGGGGGGGTTAAGTTACTACGAGCAGTACTTC

D gene: NA
J gene: TRBJ1-4
V gene: TRBV7-6
clone size: NA
CDR3 protein: CASSLHGGEKLFF
CDR3 DNA: TGTGCCAGCAGCCTACACGGAGGGGAAAAACTGTTTTTT

D gene: TRBD2
J gene: TRBJ2-7
V gene: TRBV10-3
clone size: NA
CDR3 protein: CAISGAGEPYEQYF
CDR3 DNA: TGTGCCATCAGTGGAGCGGGGGAGCCCTACGAGCAGTACTTC

D gene: NA
J gene: TRBJ2-1
V gene: TRBV6-8
clone size: NA
CDR3 protein: CASLDRGNEQFF
CDR3 DNA: TGTGCCAGCCTAGACCGAGGCAATGAGCAGTTCTTC

D gene: NA
J gene: TRBJ1-2
V gene: TRBV6-8
clone size: NA
CDR3 protein: CASSVNQGYGYTF
CDR3 DNA: TGTGCCAGCAGTGTAAATCAGGGGTATGGCTACACCTTC

D gene: TRBD1
J gene: TRBJ2-7
V gene: TRBV19
clone size: few
CDR3 protein: CASSIADRVEQYF
CDR3 DNA: TGTGCCAGTAGTATCGCCGACAGGGTCGAGCAGTACTTC

D gene: NA
J gene: TRBJ2-3
V gene: TRBV4-2
clone size: NA
CDR3 protein: CASSQERGGGTDTQYF
CDR3 DNA: TGTGCCAGCAGCCAAGAGCGGGGAGGAGGCACAGATACGCAGTATTTT

D gene: NA
J gene: TRBJ2-5
V gene: TRBV6-1
clone size: NA
CDR3 protein: CASSEAPGSQETQYF
CDR3 DNA: TGTGCCAGCAGTGAAGCGCCGGGGTCCCAAGAGACCCAGTACTTC

D gene: NA
J gene: TRBJ1-1
V gene: TRBV7-9
clone size: NA
CDR3 protein: CASSLVSANTEAFF
CDR3 DNA: TGTGCCAGCAGCTTGGTTTCAGCCAACACTGAAGCTTTCTTT

D gene: TRBD2
J gene: TRBJ2-5
V gene: TRBV10-3
clone size: NA
CDR3 protein: CAISEGTRAETQYF
CDR3 DNA: TGTGCCATCAGTGAGGGGACTAGAGCCGAGACCCAGTACTTC

D gene: NA
J gene: TRBJ1-5
V gene: TRBV4-3
clone size: few
CDR3 protein: CASCWQGNQPQHF
CDR3 DNA: TGCGCCAGCTGTTGGCAGGGCAATCAGCCCCAGCATTTT

D gene: NA
J gene: TRBJ1-5
V gene: TRBV10-3
clone size: NA
CDR3 protein: CAISEPGGEGNQPQHF
CDR3 DNA: TGTGCCATCAGTGAACCGGGAGGTGAGGGCAATCAGCCCCAGCATTTT

D gene: NA
J gene: TRBJ2-5
V gene: TRBV4-1
clone size: NA
CDR3 protein: CASSPSVSLGQETQYF
CDR3 DNA: TGCGCCAGCAGTCCCTCAGTGTCTTTGGGCCAAGAGACCCAGTACTTC

D gene: TRBD2
J gene: TRBJ2-5
V gene: TRBV6-1
clone size: NA
CDR3 protein: CASSELQGGQETQYF
CDR3 DNA: TGTGCCAGCAGTGAATTGCAGGGAGGGCAAGAGACCCAGTACTTC

D gene: NA
J gene: TRBJ2-1
V gene: TRBV27
clone size: NA
CDR3 protein: CATRGTFEYNEQFF
CDR3 DNA: TGTGCCACTCGGGGGACTTTCGAATACAATGAGCAGTTCTTC